This record covers a single TCR beta chain. The antigen remains unidentified. The entry originates in a study of shared clonotypes between healthy human individuals. Findings and caveats of the study: In the sorted subsets, rarefaction showed sequencing was incomplete despite large depth. Represented diversity (both genetic and exposure-history) was limited by the small number of donors. The study found roughly 5% of naive CD4 clonotypes shared across several donors. In general, naive subsets displayed greater estimated richness than memory subsets did.

Germline loops: CDR1 MNHNS, CDR2 SASEGT. Trimming pared 0 bases from V and 7 bases from J, leaving 18 bases between. This CDR3 spans 16 amino acids. Libraries were prepared by immunoSEQ multiplex PCR; TCRdb keeps only in-frame clonotypes and omits some of them. The table records 1 million to 1.2 million clones, 70% to 80% of them present only once. The sequence came from a man aged 18 to 29 in good health. Some clones in this sample may be carry-over from other donors' samples. The sequenced material came from memory CD4+ T cells from PBMCs. Subset meaning: CD45RA-negative fraction. This chain joins TRBV6-1 and TRBJ1-2, with D perhaps TRBD1 (6 bases). CDR3 in DNA: TGTGCCAGCAGTGAAGCCCGAAACAGGGTTGCGTCTGGCTACACCTTC. Protein product: CASSEARNRVASGYTF.